These T cell receptor beta chains were read from a single sample in a study of blood T cell repertoires in COVID-19. Method: immunoSEQ multiplex PCR; TCRdb's copy keeps in-frame clones and lacks some. The sample includes about 230,000 clones, approximately 80% of them seen just once. The sample comprised peripheral blood. The receptor source for this set is a woman aged 50 to 60 with acute or convalescent COVID-19. CDR3s include the opening cysteine and the closing phenylalanine or tryptophan. Each record gives: CDR3 protein, CDR3 DNA, V gene, J gene, clone size, D gene. The D gene is left open where the match is weak. Only some rows state a clone size, as once, few, many or a class for expanded clones.

CDR3aa: CASSLALTGGFGAQYF
CDR3nt: TGTGCCAGCAGCTTGGCTTTAACAGGGGGCTTTGGGGCCCAGTACTTC
v_gene: TRBV5-6
j_gene: TRBJ2-5
abundance: NA
d_gene: TRBD1

CDR3aa: CASRQANQPQHF
CDR3nt: TGTGCCAGCCGACAGGCCAATCAGCCCCAGCATTTT
v_gene: TRBV2
j_gene: TRBJ1-5
abundance: NA
d_gene: NA

CDR3aa: CASGTSGRRGTDTQYF
CDR3nt: TGTGCCAGCGGGACTAGCGGGAGGCGGGGCACAGATACGCAGTATTTT
v_gene: TRBV4-2
j_gene: TRBJ2-3
abundance: few
d_gene: TRBD2

CDR3aa: CASSYSSVSYEQYF
CDR3nt: TGTGCCAGCAGTTACTCTTCAGTCTCCTACGAGCAGTACTTC
v_gene: TRBV6-2/TRBV6-3
j_gene: TRBJ2-7
abundance: NA
d_gene: NA

CDR3aa: CASTSFGQTGQVDYEQYF
CDR3nt: TGTGCCAGCACAAGTTTTGGGCAAACGGGACAGGTGGACTACGAGCAGTACTTC
v_gene: TRBV28
j_gene: TRBJ2-7
abundance: NA
d_gene: TRBD1

CDR3aa: CASSPLGGMGEQYF
CDR3nt: TGTGCCAGCAGCCCCCTGGGGGGGATGGGCGAGCAGTACTTC
v_gene: TRBV7-2
j_gene: TRBJ2-7
abundance: NA
d_gene: TRBD2

CDR3aa: CASSQLGLAGTWEETQYF
CDR3nt: TGCGCCAGCAGCCAACTAGGACTAGCGGGGACTTGGGAAGAGACCCAGTACTTC
v_gene: TRBV4-1
j_gene: TRBJ2-5
abundance: once
d_gene: TRBD2

CDR3aa: CARGLPAGEETQYF
CDR3nt: TGTGCCAGAGGCCTCCCGGCGGGAGAAGAGACCCAGTACTTC
v_gene: TRBV5-3
j_gene: TRBJ2-5
abundance: NA
d_gene: TRBD2

CDR3aa: CASSSRRNTEAFF
CDR3nt: TGTGCCAGTAGTTCCCGGAGGAACACTGAAGCTTTCTTT
v_gene: TRBV19
j_gene: TRBJ1-1
abundance: NA
d_gene: NA

CDR3aa: CASSPLKRGRVSSYNEQFF
CDR3nt: TGTGCCAGCAGCCCTCTTAAGCGTGGCAGGGTGAGCTCCTACAATGAGCAGTTCTTC
v_gene: TRBV21-1
j_gene: TRBJ2-1
abundance: few
d_gene: NA

CDR3aa: CATRTGDEKLFF
CDR3nt: TGTGCCACCAGGACAGGCGATGAAAAACTGTTTTTT
v_gene: TRBV28
j_gene: TRBJ1-4
abundance: NA
d_gene: TRBD1

CDR3aa: CASSPWTDQPQHF
CDR3nt: TGTGCCAGCAGCCCCTGGACAGATCAGCCCCAGCATTTT
v_gene: TRBV6-5
j_gene: TRBJ1-5
abundance: once
d_gene: NA

CDR3aa: CASTTGGTTNEKLFF
CDR3nt: TGTGCCAGCACCACGGGGGGGACAACTAATGAAAAACTGTTTTTT
v_gene: TRBV28
j_gene: TRBJ1-4
abundance: NA
d_gene: NA

CDR3aa: CASSLGQLEAFF
CDR3nt: TGTGCCAGCAGCTTAGGACAGCTTGAAGCTTTCTTT
v_gene: TRBV5-4
j_gene: TRBJ1-1
abundance: NA
d_gene: NA

CDR3aa: CASSQLPGQYEQYF
CDR3nt: TGCGCCAGCAGCCAACTCCCGGGACAGTACGAGCAGTACTTC
v_gene: TRBV4-1
j_gene: TRBJ2-7
abundance: NA
d_gene: TRBD1

CDR3aa: CASSLRQGPSYEQYF
CDR3nt: TGCGCCAGCAGCTTAAGACAGGGCCCCTCCTACGAGCAGTACTTC
v_gene: TRBV5-1
j_gene: TRBJ2-7
abundance: NA
d_gene: TRBD1

CDR3aa: CAEGFKRGVSYNEQFF
CDR3nt: TGTGCCGAGGGCTTTAAGCGGGGGGTGTCCTACAATGAGCAGTTCTTC
v_gene: TRBV5-3
j_gene: TRBJ2-1
abundance: few
d_gene: TRBD2